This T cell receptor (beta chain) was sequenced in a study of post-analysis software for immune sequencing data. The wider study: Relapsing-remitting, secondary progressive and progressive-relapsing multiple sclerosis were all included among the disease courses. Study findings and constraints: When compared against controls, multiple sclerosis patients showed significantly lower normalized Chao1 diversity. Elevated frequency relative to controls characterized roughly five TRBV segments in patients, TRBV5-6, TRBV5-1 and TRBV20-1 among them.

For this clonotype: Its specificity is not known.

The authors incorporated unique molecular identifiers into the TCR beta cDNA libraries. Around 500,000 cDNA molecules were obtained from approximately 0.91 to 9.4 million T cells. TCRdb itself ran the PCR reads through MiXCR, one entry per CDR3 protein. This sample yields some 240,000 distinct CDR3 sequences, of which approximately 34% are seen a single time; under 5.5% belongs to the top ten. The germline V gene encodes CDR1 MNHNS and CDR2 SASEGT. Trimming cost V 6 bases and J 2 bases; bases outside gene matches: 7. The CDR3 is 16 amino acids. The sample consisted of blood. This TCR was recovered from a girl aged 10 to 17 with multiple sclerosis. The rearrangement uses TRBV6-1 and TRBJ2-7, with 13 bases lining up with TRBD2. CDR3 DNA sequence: TGTGCCAGCAGAACTAGCGGGAGGGCCTCCACCTACGAGCAGTACTTC. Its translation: CASRTSGRASTYEQYF.